Below are 9 T cell receptor beta chains sequenced from a single sample in a study of OX40 agonist ivuxolimab in advanced cancers. Generated by immunoSEQ multiplex PCR, the TCRdb table keeps only in-frame clones and is missing some. The sample contains about 35,000 clones, under 85% of which appear only once. Sample: CD4+ or CD8+ T cells sorted from blood, taken in a trial of the OX40 agonist ivuxolimab. The receptors shown here come from an adult with an advanced solid tumor such as melanoma, head and neck, liver or kidney cancer.

The V gene is TRBV11-2, the J gene TRBJ2-7; D ambiguous. Trimming stripped 4 bases from V and 0 bases from J, with 19 bases between. The CDR3 has 17 amino acids. CDR1 and CDR2 from the germline V gene are SGHAT and FQNNGV. The CDR3 DNA follows: TGTGCCAGCAGCTCCCCTACCCCGGTGTCGAGCTCCTACGAGCAGTACTTC. Protein product: CASSSPTPVSSSYEQYF.

The chain carries TRBV7-6 and TRBJ2-1, with 7 bases aligning to TRBD1. Germline CDR1 and CDR2: SGHVS and FNYEAQ. The CDR3 contains 15 residues. V gave up 4 bases and J gave up 4 bases; unmatched junction bases: 7. CDR3 protein: CASSYTGVIYNEQFF. The CDR3 DNA reads TGTGCCAGCAGCTACACAGGGGTTATTTACAATGAGCAGTTCTTC.

This clone was counted a single time. This chain links TRBV9 with TRBJ2-3, with 12 nucleotides matching TRBD1. V was clipped by 4 bases and J by 6 bases; unmatched bases: 6. The CDR3 extends over 15 amino acids. The germline CDR1 and CDR2 sequences are SGDLS and YYNGEE. The CDR3 here is CASSSGTGGADTQYF. CDR3 nucleotides: TGTGCCAGCAGCTCCGGGACAGGGGGCGCGGATACGCAGTATTTT.

The chain uses TRBV28 and TRBJ1-2, with D possibly TRBD1 on 6 matching bases. V was cut by 6 bases and J by 5 bases, with 19 bases left in between. The CDR3 sequence is 15 residues long. Per germline, CDR1 MDHEN and CDR2 SYDVKM. CDR3 nucleotide sequence: TGTGCCAGCAGCTCCGACGGGACAAAGTCATATGGCTACACCTTC. It yields the protein CASSSDGTKSYGYTF.

This chain links TRBV4-1 with TRBJ2-6; 9 bases align to TRBD1. Germline CDR1 is MGHRA and CDR2 is YSYEKL. V lost 9 bases, J lost 0 bases, and 6 bases stayed unmatched. The CDR3 consists of 16 residues. CDR3 region: CASRGTGLSGANVLTF. The CDR3 region has the DNA TGCGCCAGTAGGGGGACAGGGCTCTCTGGGGCCAACGTCCTGACTTTC.

The V and J genes are TRBV28 and TRBJ2-7, with no clear D. Deletions cut 3 bases from V and 3 bases from J, with 6 bases between. The CDR3 totals 12 residues. Per germline, CDR1 MDHEN and CDR2 SYDVKM. The chain's CDR3 is CASSFLHYEQYF. The DNA of the CDR3 is TGTGCCAGCAGTTTCCTCCACTACGAGCAGTACTTC.

The CDR3 reads CASSQFTGPYEQYF. The CDR3 DNA follows: TGCGCCAGCAGCCAATTTACAGGGCCCTACGAGCAGTACTTC. The V gene is TRBV4-3, the J gene TRBJ2-7; D might be TRBD1 (6 bases). Trimming removed 2 bases at V and 2 bases at J, with 10 bases between. The CDR3 runs to 14 residues. Germline assignment: CDR1 LGHNA and CDR2 YSLEER.

Of note for this clone: Sequence at one end of the junction differs from germline and may be a read error. Other DNA sequences within the sample encode an identical CDR3. The rearrangement joins TRBV5-1 to TRBJ2-7, with D unclear. Germline CDR1 is SGHRS and CDR2 is YFSETQ. This CDR3 is 11 amino acids long. As DNA, the CDR3 is TGTGCCAGCAGCTTGGGGTACGAGCAGTACTTC. Translation gives CASSLGYEQYF. Variable domain in full (rest from reference TRBV5-1 and TRBJ2-7): KAGVTQTPRYLIKTRGQQVTLSCSPISGHRSVSWYQQTPGQGLQFLFEYFSETQRNKGNFPGRFSGRQFSNSRSEMNVSTLELGDSALYLCASSLGYEQYFGPGTRLTVT.

This chain connects TRBV6-4 to TRBJ2-3; a possible D gene is TRBD1 (7 bases). The CDR3 has 16 amino acids. CDR1 and CDR2 from the germline V gene are MRHNA and SNTAGT. Trimming took off 2 bases at V and 5 bases at J, with 17 bases between the two ends. This chain's CDR3 is CASSDPAGTARDTQYF. DNA for the CDR3: TGTGCCAGCAGTGACCCCGCGGGGACAGCCCGAGATACGCAGTATTTT.